Listed below are T cell receptor beta chains from one sample, sequenced in a study of CD8 T cells in Susac syndrome. TCRdb independently ran MiXCR on the immunoSEQ multiplex PCR reads; one entry per CDR3 protein. The sample has 95,000 to 150,000 distinct CDR3 sequences, over 90% seen once. The sample taken for sequencing was CD8+ T cells from PBMCs. These receptors came from a human donor with multiple sclerosis. The CDR3 runs from the conserved cysteine through the conserved F or W. Fields, in order: V gene, J gene, clone size, D gene, CDR3 DNA, CDR3 protein. D genes are given only for firm matches. Some rows have no size entry. The others give once, few or many, or a class for an expanded clone.

V gene: TRBV24-1; J gene: TRBJ1-1; clone size: once; D gene: -; CDR3 DNA: TGTGCCACCAGGTCGGGCATCTCCACTGAAGCTTTCTTT; CDR3 protein: CATRSGISTEAFF
V gene: TRBV12-3/TRBV12-4; J gene: TRBJ1-5; clone size: -; D gene: -; CDR3 DNA: TGTGCCAGCAGTTTCGTAGCTCAGCCCCAGCATTTT; CDR3 protein: CASSFVAQPQHF
V gene: TRBV3-1; J gene: TRBJ1-2; clone size: -; D gene: -; CDR3 DNA: TGTGCCAGCAGAGAAAGCGACAGGACCTATGGCTACACCTTC; CDR3 protein: CASRESDRTYGYTF
V gene: TRBV12-3/TRBV12-4; J gene: TRBJ1-1; clone size: -; D gene: TRBD1; CDR3 DNA: TGTGCCAGCAACTCCGAGACAGGGGAGTCTGAAGCTTTCTTT; CDR3 protein: CASNSETGESEAFF
V gene: TRBV6-6; J gene: TRBJ1-6; clone size: -; D gene: -; CDR3 DNA: TGTGCCAGCAGTTACGACCTCGAAGCTTCACCCCTCCACTTT; CDR3 protein: CASSYDLEASPLHF
V gene: TRBV6-6; J gene: TRBJ2-5; clone size: once; D gene: -; CDR3 DNA: TGTGCCAGCAGTTACTCTCCTAGACAAGAGACCCAGTACTTC; CDR3 protein: CASSYSPRQETQYF
V gene: TRBV6-5; J gene: TRBJ2-1; clone size: -; D gene: TRBD1; CDR3 DNA: TGTGCCAGCAGTTACGAACAGGGGGTGAATGAGCAGTTCTTC; CDR3 protein: CASSYEQGVNEQFF
V gene: TRBV5-1; J gene: TRBJ1-2; clone size: -; D gene: -; CDR3 DNA: TGCGCCAGCAGCCAGGAGTCCGGCTACACCTTC; CDR3 protein: CASSQESGYTF
V gene: TRBV29-1; J gene: TRBJ2-3; clone size: -; D gene: -; CDR3 DNA: TGCAGCGTTTTAGGTCAGGGGCTCACAGATACGCAGTATTTT; CDR3 protein: CSVLGQGLTDTQYF
V gene: TRBV30; J gene: TRBJ1-5; clone size: once; D gene: -; CDR3 DNA: TGTGCCTGGAGTGGCCGCCCCCCCGCTAATCAGGGACGGACAATTAGGCAGCCCCAGCATTTT; CDR3 protein: CAWSGRPPANQGRTIRQPQHF
V gene: TRBV28; J gene: TRBJ2-3; clone size: -; D gene: -; CDR3 DNA: TGTGCCAGCAGGGGGACTCTCTGGGGGGACACAGATACGCAGTATTTT; CDR3 protein: CASRGTLWGDTDTQYF
V gene: TRBV5-1; J gene: TRBJ2-5; clone size: -; D gene: TRBD2; CDR3 DNA: TGCGCCAGCACCGATACCGGGACTAGGGGCGAGACCCAGTACTTC; CDR3 protein: CASTDTGTRGETQYF
V gene: TRBV25-1; J gene: TRBJ2-3; clone size: -; D gene: -; CDR3 DNA: TGTGCCAGCAGCCCCGGAGAAGTAGTGATGCCGGATACGCAGTATTTT; CDR3 protein: CASSPGEVVMPDTQYF
V gene: TRBV7-9; J gene: TRBJ2-3; clone size: -; D gene: TRBD1; CDR3 DNA: TGTGCCAGCAGTTTACACCGGGACAGTACCACAGATACGCAGTATTTT; CDR3 protein: CASSLHRDSTTDTQYF
V gene: TRBV5-1; J gene: TRBJ1-2; clone size: -; D gene: -; CDR3 DNA: TGCGCCAGCAGCCCGCCGGGGGAATCCATCTATGGCTACACCTTC; CDR3 protein: CASSPPGESIYGYTF
V gene: TRBV6-1; J gene: TRBJ2-2; clone size: -; D gene: -; CDR3 DNA: TGTGCCAGCCGGGCCTCGAACACCGGGGAGCTGTTTTTT; CDR3 protein: CASRASNTGELFF
V gene: TRBV9; J gene: TRBJ2-5; clone size: -; D gene: -; CDR3 DNA: TGTGCCAGCAGCTGGGACGGGAGCGAAGAGACCCAGTACTTC; CDR3 protein: CASSWDGSEETQYF
V gene: TRBV10-3; J gene: TRBJ1-5; clone size: -; D gene: -; CDR3 DNA: TGTGCCATCAGTACAGACAATCAGCCCCAGCATTTT; CDR3 protein: CAISTDNQPQHF
V gene: TRBV12-3/TRBV12-4; J gene: TRBJ2-1; clone size: -; D gene: -; CDR3 DNA: TGTGCCAGCAGAACCTTCTTAGTAGGCCACCACCGGGCCTACAATGAGCAGTTCTTC; CDR3 protein: CASRTFLVGHHRAYNEQFF
V gene: TRBV9; J gene: TRBJ1-5; clone size: -; D gene: -; CDR3 DNA: TGTGCCAGCAGCGTAGACGGGGACCCAAGACAGCCCCAGCATTTT; CDR3 protein: CASSVDGDPRQPQHF
V gene: TRBV20-1; J gene: TRBJ2-5; clone size: once; D gene: -; CDR3 DNA: TGCAGTGCTAGACCCGGCCAGGGGAAGACCCAGTACTTC; CDR3 protein: CSARPGQGKTQYF
V gene: TRBV27; J gene: TRBJ1-4; clone size: -; D gene: -; CDR3 DNA: TGTGCCAGCAGTTCACGTGTGGGGGAAAAACTGTTTTTT; CDR3 protein: CASSSRVGEKLFF
V gene: TRBV7-6; J gene: TRBJ2-5; clone size: -; D gene: -; CDR3 DNA: TGTGCCAGCAGCCCCTTTAAGGGGATACAAGAGACCCAGTACTTC; CDR3 protein: CASSPFKGIQETQYF
V gene: TRBV20-1; J gene: TRBJ2-2; clone size: -; D gene: -; CDR3 DNA: TGCAGTGCCGAAGCGGCCGGGGAGCTGTTTTTT; CDR3 protein: CSAEAAGELFF
V gene: TRBV25-1; J gene: TRBJ2-3; clone size: -; D gene: TRBD1; CDR3 DNA: TGTGCCAGTGGGGACAGGGGACAGTATTTT; CDR3 protein: CASGDRGQYF
V gene: TRBV6-5; J gene: TRBJ2-7; clone size: -; D gene: -; CDR3 DNA: TGTGCCAGCAGTTACTCGATCTCTAGGGAGCAGTACTTC; CDR3 protein: CASSYSISREQYF
V gene: TRBV27; J gene: TRBJ2-1; clone size: once; D gene: TRBD2; CDR3 DNA: TGTGCCAGCAGTTTGCTAGCGGGAGCGAATGAGCAGTTCTTC; CDR3 protein: CASSLLAGANEQFF
V gene: TRBV24-1; J gene: TRBJ2-1; clone size: -; D gene: -; CDR3 DNA: TGTGCCACCAGTGCCAACGTAGAGCAGTTCTTC; CDR3 protein: CATSANVEQFF
V gene: TRBV20-1; J gene: TRBJ2-1; clone size: -; D gene: -; CDR3 DNA: TGCAGTGCGCTAGAAACAGGGTACGGGGCCCCTTACAATGAGCAGTTCTTC; CDR3 protein: CSALETGYGAPYNEQFF
V gene: TRBV29-1; J gene: TRBJ2-1; clone size: -; D gene: -; CDR3 DNA: TGCAGCGTTGTCCCAGGGTCGGGGAATGAGCAGTTCTTC; CDR3 protein: CSVVPGSGNEQFF
V gene: TRBV12-3/TRBV12-4; J gene: TRBJ2-2; clone size: -; D gene: TRBD1; CDR3 DNA: TGTGCCAGCAGGCCGGGACAGGCACTCACCGGGGAGCTGTTTTTT; CDR3 protein: CASRPGQALTGELFF
V gene: TRBV9; J gene: TRBJ1-5; clone size: -; D gene: TRBD1; CDR3 DNA: TGTGCCAGCAGCGTAGTACAGGGGCGCGTTGGCAATCAGCCCCAGCATTTT; CDR3 protein: CASSVVQGRVGNQPQHF
V gene: TRBV5-6; J gene: TRBJ1-1; clone size: -; D gene: TRBD1; CDR3 DNA: TGTGCCAGCAGCTCGGGACGGGACAGCTACACTGAAGTTTTCTTT; CDR3 protein: CASSSGRDSYTEVFF
V gene: TRBV4-2; J gene: TRBJ1-1; clone size: -; D gene: TRBD1; CDR3 DNA: TGTGCCAGCAGCCCCCGGGGCCGCGACAGGGGCACTGAAGCTTTCTTT; CDR3 protein: CASSPRGRDRGTEAFF
V gene: TRBV27; J gene: TRBJ1-2; clone size: -; D gene: TRBD1; CDR3 DNA: TGTGCCAGCAGTTCCCTCCCGACAGGGAACTATGGCTACACCTTC; CDR3 protein: CASSSLPTGNYGYTF
V gene: TRBV27; J gene: TRBJ2-7; clone size: -; D gene: -; CDR3 DNA: TGTGCCAGCAGTTCACAGTTTGTCCGGTACGAGCAGTACTTC; CDR3 protein: CASSSQFVRYEQYF
V gene: TRBV28; J gene: TRBJ1-5; clone size: -; D gene: -; CDR3 DNA: TGTGCCAGCAGTTTATCGCTTAATAGCAATCAGCCCCAGCATTTT; CDR3 protein: CASSLSLNSNQPQHF
V gene: TRBV25-1; J gene: TRBJ2-5; clone size: -; D gene: -; CDR3 DNA: TGTGCCAGCATTCTTCGGGAGACCCAGTACTTC; CDR3 protein: CASILRETQYF
V gene: TRBV28; J gene: TRBJ2-3; clone size: -; D gene: TRBD1; CDR3 DNA: TGTGCCAGCTGGGGAAGGGGGCGCAGGGATACGCAGTATTTT; CDR3 protein: CASWGRGRRDTQYF
V gene: TRBV9; J gene: TRBJ2-3; clone size: -; D gene: -; CDR3 DNA: TGTGCCAGCAGCGCGCGGAGCCCTAGGGGAGATACGCAGTATTTT; CDR3 protein: CASSARSPRGDTQYF
V gene: TRBV7-6; J gene: TRBJ2-3; clone size: -; D gene: -; CDR3 DNA: TGTGCCAGCAGCTTAGTGTCCGGGGTGTACACAGATACGCAGTATTTT; CDR3 protein: CASSLVSGVYTDTQYF
V gene: TRBV19; J gene: TRBJ1-1; clone size: -; D gene: TRBD1; CDR3 DNA: TGTGCCAGTAGACCGACAGGGGGAGGTAACACTGAAGCTTTCTTT; CDR3 protein: CASRPTGGGNTEAFF
V gene: TRBV15; J gene: TRBJ2-5; clone size: -; D gene: -; CDR3 DNA: TGTGCCACCGGGGATGAGCGCATACAAGAGACCCAGTACTTC; CDR3 protein: CATGDERIQETQYF
V gene: TRBV27; J gene: TRBJ2-5; clone size: -; D gene: -; CDR3 DNA: TGTGCCAGCAGTTTATCAACCGGGCAGACCCAGTACTTC; CDR3 protein: CASSLSTGQTQYF